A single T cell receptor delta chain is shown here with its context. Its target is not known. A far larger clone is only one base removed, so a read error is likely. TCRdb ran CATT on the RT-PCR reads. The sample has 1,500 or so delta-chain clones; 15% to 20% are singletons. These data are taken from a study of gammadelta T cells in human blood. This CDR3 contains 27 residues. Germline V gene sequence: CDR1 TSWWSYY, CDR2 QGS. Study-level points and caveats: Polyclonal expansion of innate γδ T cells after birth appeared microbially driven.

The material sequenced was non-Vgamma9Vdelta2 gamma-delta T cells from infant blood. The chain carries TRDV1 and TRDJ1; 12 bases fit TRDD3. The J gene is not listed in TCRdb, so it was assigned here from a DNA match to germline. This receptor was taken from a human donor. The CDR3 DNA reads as TGTGCTCTTGGGGAACTACAACGGTTCCTACTGAAGGGGCTACTGGGGGATACCAGCATGTACACCCATAAACTCATCTTT. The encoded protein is CALGELQRFLLKGLLGDTSMYTHKLIF.